This TCR beta chain was recorded in a study of kidney transplant recipient with SARS-CoV-2 infection. As to this clonotype: A junction boundary mismatches the germline segment, possibly from a read error.

Using its own MiXCR run on the reads, TCRdb lists one record per CDR3 protein. The sample carries fewer than 250,000 distinct CDR3 sequences, roughly 26% recorded once. CDR3 size: 14 residues. In germline, CDR1 is SGHRS, CDR2 YFSETQ. The genes are TRBV5-1 and TRBJ2-4; weak D call: TRBD2 (6 bases). This clonotype originated in a young adult male patient who had COVID-19 and was a kidney transplant recipient. Some T cells may be provided by the graft donor. The sample here was a blood sample, taken at baseline and on day 111 from a kidney transplant recipient. The CDR3 sequence is CASSLTLAKTIQYF. CDR3 sequence (DNA): TGCGCCAGCAGCTTGACACTAGCCAAAACCATTCAGTACTTC.